This T cell receptor (beta chain) was captured in a study of blood T cell repertoires in COVID-19. Participants spanned ages roughly 18 to 95 years and resided in 20 to 25 US areas. Sequenced by immunoSEQ multiplex PCR; TCRdb stores in-frame clones only, minus some. Among 250,000 to 300,000 clones listed, 70% to 90% were seen once. Germline-derived CDR1 and CDR2 are MNHEY and SMNVEV (reference sequence). The CDR3 is made up of 14 amino acids. Between the trimmed V and J ends, which lost 5 bases and 0 bases, there was a span of 10 bases. This receptor was obtained from a woman in her twenties or thirties who had recovered from COVID-19. V gene TRBV27 combines with J gene TRBJ2-5; D not certain. The sequencing input was PBMCs or T cells enriched from blood (not recorded which). CDR3 in amino acids: CASSPWANQETQYF. The CDR3 DNA is TGTGCCAGCAGTCCCTGGGCCAACCAAGAGACCCAGTACTTC.